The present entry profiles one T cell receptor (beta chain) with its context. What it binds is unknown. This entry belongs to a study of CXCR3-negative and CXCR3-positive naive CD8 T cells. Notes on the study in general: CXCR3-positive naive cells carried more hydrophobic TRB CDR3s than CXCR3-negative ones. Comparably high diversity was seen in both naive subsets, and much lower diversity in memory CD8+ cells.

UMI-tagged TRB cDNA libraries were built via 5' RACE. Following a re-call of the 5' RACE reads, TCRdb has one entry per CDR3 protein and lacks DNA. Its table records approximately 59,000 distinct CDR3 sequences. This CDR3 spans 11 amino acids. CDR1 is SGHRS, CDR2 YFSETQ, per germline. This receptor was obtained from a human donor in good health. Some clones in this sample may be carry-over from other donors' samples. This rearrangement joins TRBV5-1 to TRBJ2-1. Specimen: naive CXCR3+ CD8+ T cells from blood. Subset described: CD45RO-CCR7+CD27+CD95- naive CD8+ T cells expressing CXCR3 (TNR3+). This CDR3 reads CASSQGEEQFF. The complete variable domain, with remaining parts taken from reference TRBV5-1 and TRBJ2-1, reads KAGVTQTPRYLIKTRGQQVTLSCSPISGHRSVSWYQQTPGQGLQFLFEYFSETQRNKGNFPGRFSGRQFSNSRSEMNVSTLELGDSALYLCASSQGEEQFFGPGTRLTVL.